The entry below describes one T cell receptor beta chain. Its antigen is not known. This CDR3 is 13 amino acids long. Trimming at V came to 4 bases and at J to 3 bases, leaving 4 bases not matched to a gene. CDR1 SGHRS and CDR2 YFSETQ come from the germline V gene. TCRdb reprocessed the 5' RACE reads with MiXCR, giving one entry per CDR3 protein. The sample comprises 750,000 to 850,000 distinct CDR3 sequences, about 11% of which are singletons, and roughly 0.51% rests with the top ten. These data are taken from a study of CD8 T cells in ankylosing spondylitis. Whole-study results and caveats: Roughly eight highly homologous variants made up a TCR beta motif that seemed to typify ankylosing spondylitis blood.

This TCR was sampled from a male donor with ankylosing spondylitis. Sequencing was carried out using blood, either unsorted or a sorted T cell fraction (not recorded which). The chain combines TRBV5-1 with TRBJ2-7, with 7 bases that match TRBD1. The CDR3 is CASSQRQGYEQYF. The CDR3 DNA reads TGCGCCAGCAGCCAACGACAGGGCTACGAGCAGTACTTC.